These T cell receptor beta chains were read from a single sample in a study of T cells in Graves' hyperthyroidism and ophthalmopathy. TCRdb redid the calling of the multiplex PCR reads with MiXCR, one entry per CDR3 protein. The sample shows under 600,000 distinct CDR3 sequences, around 15% of them seen only once. The specimen was blood. The receptors were gathered from a woman between 40 and 55 years old with Graves' ophthalmopathy. CDR3s include the opening cysteine and the closing phenylalanine or tryptophan. The order of the fields is D gene, clone size, V gene, J gene, CDR3 DNA, CDR3 protein. The D gene is left open where the match is weak. Some rows have no size entry. The others give once, few or many, or a class for an expanded clone.

>-|few|TRBV6-1|TRBJ1-2
TGTGCCAACCGGGACACGCCGTATGGCTACACCTTC
CANRDTPYGYTF
>TRBD1|many|TRBV28|TRBJ1-2
TGTGCCAGCTTGGGACAGGCCGGGTCTGGCTACACCTTC
CASLGQAGSGYTF
>TRBD2|many|TRBV20-1|TRBJ2-7
TGCAGTGCTAGAGGGGGTGCGGAGCGGGGCGAGCAGTACTTC
CSARGGAERGEQYF
>-|many|TRBV28|TRBJ1-5
TGTGCCAGCAGGGTGGACAGCAGCAATCAGCCCCAGCATTTT
CASRVDSSNQPQHF
>TRBD1|-|TRBV2|TRBJ2-5
TGTGCCAGCAGCCCAACGACAGGGGGCGGGGGAAAAGAGACCCAGTACTTC
CASSPTTGGGGKETQYF
>TRBD1|-|TRBV6-1|TRBJ1-5
TGTGCCAGCAGTGAAGTCGACAGGGTGGCTCAGCCCCAGCATTTT
CASSEVDRVAQPQHF
>-|few|TRBV7-9|TRBJ1-2
TGTGCCAGCAGCAGGGGGGAGAATGGCTACACCTTC
CASSRGENGYTF
>-|many|TRBV30|TRBJ1-5
TGTGCCTGGAGTGGAGGCCTCAATCAGCCCCAGCATTTT
CAWSGGLNQPQHF
>-|many|TRBV12-3/TRBV12-4|TRBJ2-3
TGTGCCAGCAGTCGTAAGGGCGGGATATTGCCAGATACGCAGTATTTT
CASSRKGGILPDTQYF
>TRBD2|few|TRBV2|TRBJ2-5
TGTGCCAGCAGTGATGAGCGGGAGATTCAAGAGACCCAGTACTTC
CASSDEREIQETQYF
>-|-|TRBV2|TRBJ2-1
TGTGCCAGCGGGCCCCGGAGCTCCTACAATGAGCAGTTCTTC
CASGPRSSYNEQFF
>-|-|TRBV20-1|TRBJ1-2
TGCAGTTTCATCGGGGTTCAAGGCTATGGCTACACCTTC
CSFIGVQGYGYTF
>-|many|TRBV20-1|TRBJ2-1
TGCAGTGCTAGAGATCGGGCCAGGGAACTCAATGAGCAGTTCTTC
CSARDRARELNEQFF
>-|-|TRBV20-1|TRBJ2-7
TGCAGTGCTAGAAGGGAGCCAACCGAGCAGTACTTC
CSARREPTEQYF
>TRBD1|many|TRBV27|TRBJ2-3
TGTGCCAGCAGTTACCAGAGGACAGGGTCTTTCCCAGATACGCAGTATTTT
CASSYQRTGSFPDTQYF
>TRBD2|many|TRBV2|TRBJ2-1
TGTGCCAGCAGTGTAGAGCGGGGGGCTCCCTACGAGCAGTTCTTC
CASSVERGAPYEQFF